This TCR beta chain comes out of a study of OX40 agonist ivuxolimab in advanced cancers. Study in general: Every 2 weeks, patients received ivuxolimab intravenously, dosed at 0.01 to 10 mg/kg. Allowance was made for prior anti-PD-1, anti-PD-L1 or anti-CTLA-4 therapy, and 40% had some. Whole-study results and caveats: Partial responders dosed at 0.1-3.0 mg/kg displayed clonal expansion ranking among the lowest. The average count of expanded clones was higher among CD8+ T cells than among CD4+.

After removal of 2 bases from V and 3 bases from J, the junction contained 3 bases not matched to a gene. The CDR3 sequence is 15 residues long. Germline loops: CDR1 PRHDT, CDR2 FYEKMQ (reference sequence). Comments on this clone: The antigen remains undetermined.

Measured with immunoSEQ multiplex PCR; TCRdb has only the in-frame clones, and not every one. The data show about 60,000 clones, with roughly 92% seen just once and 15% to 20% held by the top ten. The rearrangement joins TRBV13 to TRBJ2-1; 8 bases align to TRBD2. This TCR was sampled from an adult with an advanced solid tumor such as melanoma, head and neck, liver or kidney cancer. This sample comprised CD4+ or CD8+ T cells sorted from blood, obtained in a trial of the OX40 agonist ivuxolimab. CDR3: CASSLSRGGYNEQFF. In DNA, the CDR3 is TGTGCCAGCAGCTTAAGCCGGGGGGGCTACAATGAGCAGTTCTTC.